This T cell receptor beta chain was sequenced in a study of blood T cell repertoires in COVID-19. Looking at the study overall: Sites in the United States, Italy and Spain provided acute and convalescent COVID-19 samples.

In the source study's methods: For nucleated cells, counts were estimated from reference gene primer amplification. The data were produced by immunoSEQ multiplex PCR, yet TCRdb's version contains in-frame clones alone and is incomplete. V, J and clone size reflect that table, while D and trimming were determined from the DNA. The sample consists of some 180,000 clones, approximately 82% of them appearing once. The CDR3 runs 14 residues. CDR1 and CDR2 (germline): MGHRA, YSYEKL. Trimming pared 3 bases from V and 1 base from J, leaving 7 bases between. The source of this sequence is a human donor in a cohort sampled during active COVID-19. The source material was peripheral blood. The chain has TRBV4-1 and TRBJ2-4; D is uncertain. DNA for the CDR3: TGCGCCAGCAGCCAGCCTAGGGCCAAAAACATTCAGTACTTC. Its translation: CASSQPRAKNIQYF.